This T cell receptor (beta chain) stems from a study of T-cell memory formation after mild COVID-19. The CDR3 sequence is 14 residues long. Deletions cut 1 base from V and 3 bases from J, with 10 bases between. A single record per CDR3 protein comes from TCRdb applying MiXCR to the 5' RACE reads. The sample lists 350,000 to 450,000 distinct CDR3 sequences; 24% were seen once. This clonotype was detected only a few times. The chain recombines TRBV12-3 or TRBV12-4 with TRBJ2-7; a possible D gene is TRBD2 (6 bases). Source material: PBMCs or a T cell subset sorted from them (not recorded which). The source is an adult woman who had mild COVID-19 (a few samples of this study predate the infection). Cell type and time point are not known. The CDR3 is CASSLGGANYEQYF. The DNA for the CDR3 is TGTGCCAGCAGTTTAGGCGGGGCTAACTACGAGCAGTACTTC.